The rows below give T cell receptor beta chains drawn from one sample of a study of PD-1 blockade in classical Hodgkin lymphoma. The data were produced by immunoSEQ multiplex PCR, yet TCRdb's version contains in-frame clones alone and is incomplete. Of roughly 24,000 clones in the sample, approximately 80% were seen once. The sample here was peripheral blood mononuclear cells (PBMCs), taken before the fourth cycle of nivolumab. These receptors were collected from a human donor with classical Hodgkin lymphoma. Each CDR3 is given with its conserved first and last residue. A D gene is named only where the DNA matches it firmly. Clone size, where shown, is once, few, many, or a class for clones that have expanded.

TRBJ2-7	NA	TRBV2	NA	TGTGCCAGCAAGGGCGGCAGCTACGAGCAGTACTTC	CASKGGSYEQYF
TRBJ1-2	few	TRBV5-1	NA	TGCGCCAGCAGCTCCCAGGGGCAGGCGAACTATGGCTACACCTTC	CASSSQGQANYGYTF
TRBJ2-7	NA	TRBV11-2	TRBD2	TGTGCCAGCAGCTCAGAGAGGAGGACTAGCGGGAGCGCGGACTACGAGCAGTACTTC	CASSSERRTSGSADYEQYF
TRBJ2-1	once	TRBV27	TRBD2	TGTGCCAGCAGCTGGGGGCCCCTTAGCGGGGGGGCTGGCAATGAGCAGTTCTTC	CASSWGPLSGGAGNEQFF
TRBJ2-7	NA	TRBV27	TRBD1	TGTGCCAGCAGTTCCACCCTCAAACAGGGGGCCCCCTACGAGCAGTACTTC	CASSSTLKQGAPYEQYF
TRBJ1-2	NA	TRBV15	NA	TGTGCCACCAGCAGAGATAGGGCCAGTCTTAACTATGGCTACACCTTC	CATSRDRASLNYGYTF
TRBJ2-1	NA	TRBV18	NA	TGTGCCAGCTCACCAATGAGCCAGGGAATGTATGAGCAGTTCTTC	CASSPMSQGMYEQFF
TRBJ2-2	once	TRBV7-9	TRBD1	TGTGCCAGCAGCCCCGGACAGGGGAAGAACACCGGGGAGCTGTTTTTT	CASSPGQGKNTGELFF
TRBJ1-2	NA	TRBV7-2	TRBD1	TGTGCCAGCAGCGTAGGACAGGGTGGCTATGGCTACACCTTC	CASSVGQGGYGYTF
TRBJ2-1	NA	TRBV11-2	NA	TGTGCCAGCAGCTTAGGGACTGGAGCCTACAATGAGCAGTTCTTC	CASSLGTGAYNEQFF
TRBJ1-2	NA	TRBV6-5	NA	TGTGCCAGCAGTACGGACAGCAAACTATACTATGGCTACACCTTC	CASSTDSKLYYGYTF
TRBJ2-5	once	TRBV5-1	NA	TGCGCCAGCAGCTGGAGACAGGGGAGGGAGGAGACCCAGTACTTC	CASSWRQGREETQYF
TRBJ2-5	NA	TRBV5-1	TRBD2	TGCGCCAGCAGCGGGGGCGGGAGGGCAGAGACCCAGTACTTC	CASSGGGRAETQYF
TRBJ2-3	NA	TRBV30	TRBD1	TGTGCCTGGAGCGATGGGACAGCCCTCACAGATACGCAGTATTTT	CAWSDGTALTDTQYF
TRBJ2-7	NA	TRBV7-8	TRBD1	TGTGCCAGCAGCTTATTAGGGACAGGGGGCGAGCAGTACTTC	CASSLLGTGGEQYF
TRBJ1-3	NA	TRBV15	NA	TGTGCCACCAGCAGAGATCAGAGTATCTCTGGAAACACCATATATTTT	CATSRDQSISGNTIYF
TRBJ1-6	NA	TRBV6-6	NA	TGTGCCAGCAGTTCCGTAAGGGGATCACCCCTCCACTTT	CASSSVRGSPLHF
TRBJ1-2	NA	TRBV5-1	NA	TGCGCCAGCAGCGATGACACAGTAGCTAACTATGGCTACACCTTC	CASSDDTVANYGYTF
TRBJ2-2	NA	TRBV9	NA	TGTGCCAGCAGGGACATTCACACCGGGGAGCTGTTTTTT	CASRDIHTGELFF
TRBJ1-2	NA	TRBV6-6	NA	TGTGCCAGCAGTTACTCGGGGGTAGGGGATAACTATGGCTACACCTTC	CASSYSGVGDNYGYTF
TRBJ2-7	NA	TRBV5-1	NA	TGCGCCAGCAGCTTGGACGACTTCTCCGAGCAGTACTTC	CASSLDDFSEQYF
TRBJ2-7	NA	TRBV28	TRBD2	TGTGCCAGCAAATTGGATGGACTAGCGGGAGGCGAGCAGTACTTC	CASKLDGLAGGEQYF
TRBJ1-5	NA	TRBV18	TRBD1	TGTGCCAGCTCACAGGGACAGCCGTATAGCAATCAGCCCCAGCATTTT	CASSQGQPYSNQPQHF
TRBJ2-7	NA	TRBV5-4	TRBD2	TGTGCCAGCAGCCAGACTAGCGGCTACGAGCAGTACTTC	CASSQTSGYEQYF
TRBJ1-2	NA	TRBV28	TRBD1	TGTGCCAGCACTACATCAGGGGGGGGCTACTATGGCTACACCTTC	CASTTSGGGYYGYTF
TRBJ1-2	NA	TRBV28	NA	TGTGCCACCGAGGACAGTCGATCTTATGGCTACACCTTC	CATEDSRSYGYTF
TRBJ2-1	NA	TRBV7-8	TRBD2	TGTGCCGGAAGGGAGGCTCGGCTAGCGGGAGCCTACAATGAGCAGTTCTTC	CAGREARLAGAYNEQFF
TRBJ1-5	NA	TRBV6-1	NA	TGTGCCAGCAGTGAGGCCGGGGGGGACAATCAGCCCCAGCATTTT	CASSEAGGDNQPQHF
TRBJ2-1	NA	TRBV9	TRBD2	TGTGCCAGCAAGTTGGGGGGAGGGACTACTGGAAATGAGCAGTTCTTC	CASKLGGGTTGNEQFF
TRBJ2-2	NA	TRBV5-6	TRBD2	TGTGCCAGCAGCTTGGACCAACGACTAGCGGGATCGAACGGGGAGCTGTTTTTT	CASSLDQRLAGSNGELFF
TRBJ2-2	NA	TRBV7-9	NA	TGTGCCAGCAGCTTAATCGGGGTTGGGCTCGACGGGGAGCTGTTTTTT	CASSLIGVGLDGELFF
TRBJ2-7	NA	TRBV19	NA	TGTGCCAGTAGTACCGAACAGGGAAGGTCCTACGAGCAGTACTTC	CASSTEQGRSYEQYF
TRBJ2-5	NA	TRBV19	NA	TGTGCCAGTAGTATTTCGAGGGCTTATTGGGAGACCCAGTACTTC	CASSISRAYWETQYF
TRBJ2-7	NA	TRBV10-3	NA	TGTGCCATCAGTGGGGGGGAAGTTTCCTACGAGCAGTACTTC	CAISGGEVSYEQYF
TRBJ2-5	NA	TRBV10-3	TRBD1	TGTGCCATCAGTGACCCGACAGGGGGGGTGGAGACCCAGTACTTC	CAISDPTGGVETQYF
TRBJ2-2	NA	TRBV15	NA	TGTGCCACCAGCAGAGATCGAGGGTTAGCGGAGCTGTTTTTT	CATSRDRGLAELFF
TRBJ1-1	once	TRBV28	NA	TGTGCCAGCAGGGGGGCCGGGAACACTGAAGCTTTCTTT	CASRGAGNTEAFF
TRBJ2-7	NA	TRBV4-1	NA	TGCGCCAGCAGCCAAGGTCGGGACCCACGCTACGAGCAGTACTTC	CASSQGRDPRYEQYF
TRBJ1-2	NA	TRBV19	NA	TGTGCCAGTAGTAAAGCAAGGAGGGAGGGAGGCTACACCTTC	CASSKARREGGYTF
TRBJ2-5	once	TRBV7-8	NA	TGTGCCAGCAGCTTAGGAGGGTTGGAGACCCAGTACTTC	CASSLGGLETQYF
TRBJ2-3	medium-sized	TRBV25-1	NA	TGTGCCAGCAGTGTAAGCACAGATACGCAGTATTTT	CASSVSTDTQYF